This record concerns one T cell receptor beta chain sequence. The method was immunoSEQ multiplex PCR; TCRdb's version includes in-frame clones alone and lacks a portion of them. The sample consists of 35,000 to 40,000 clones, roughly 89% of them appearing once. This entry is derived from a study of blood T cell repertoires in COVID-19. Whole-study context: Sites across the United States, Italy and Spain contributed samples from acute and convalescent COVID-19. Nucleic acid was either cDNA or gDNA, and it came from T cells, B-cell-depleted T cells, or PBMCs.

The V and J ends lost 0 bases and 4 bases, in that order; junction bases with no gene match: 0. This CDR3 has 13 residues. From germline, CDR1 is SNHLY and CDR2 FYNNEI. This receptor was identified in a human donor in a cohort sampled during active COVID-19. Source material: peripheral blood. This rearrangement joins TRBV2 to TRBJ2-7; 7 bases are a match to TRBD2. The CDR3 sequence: CASSEAREYEQYF. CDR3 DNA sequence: TGTGCCAGCAGTGAAGCGCGGGAGTACGAGCAGTACTTC. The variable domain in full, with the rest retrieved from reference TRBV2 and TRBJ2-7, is EPEVTQTPSHQVTQMGQEVILRCVPISNHLYFYWYRQILGQKVEFLVSFYNNEISEKSEIFDDQFSVERPDGSNFTLKIRSTKLEDSAMYFCASSEAREYEQYFGPGTRLTVT.